This passage covers 11 T cell receptor beta chains from one sample sequenced in a study of human T cells and chemical hapten exposure. Time point: healthy volunteer bleed at 2 weeks. Extraction of total RNA was performed on unfractionated whole blood. One entry per CDR3 protein, called by TCRdb with MiXCR from the RACE reads. The sample consists of tens of thousands of distinct CDR3 sequences, about 10% of them appearing once. The material sequenced was whole blood. The origin of the receptors is a female donor in good health. Some clones in this sample may be carry-over from other donors' samples.

This chain connects TRBV7-2 to TRBJ2-1, with 7 bases that match TRBD1. Germline loops: CDR1 SGHTA, CDR2 FQGNSA. There are 15 residues in the CDR3. J lost 4 bases, V lost 4 bases, and 7 bases had no gene match. The CDR3 nucleotides read TGTGCCAGCAGCTCCACGGGACAGTCATACAATGAGCAGTTCTTC. It encodes CASSSTGQSYNEQFF.

This sequence joins TRBV20-1 and TRBJ1-1, with D unresolved. V was cut by 5 bases and J by 8 bases, with 18 bases left in between. Per germline, CDR1 DFQATT and CDR2 SNEGSKA (reference sequence). This CDR3 has 13 residues. The CDR3 bases are TGCAGTGCTCGTGAAGGGCGGGGATCCGAAGCTTTCTTT. This translates into CSAREGRGSEAFF.

This clonotype has at least ten counts. This chain connects TRBV27 to TRBJ1-1; no definite D call. The CDR3 covers 13 residues. V was shortened by 9 bases and J by 6 bases, with 17 bases between the two germline ends. In germline, CDR1 is MNHEY, CDR2 SMNVEV (reference sequence). The CDR3 bases are TGTGCCAGTCGAGAACCCGGTTCACCTGAAGCTTTCTTT. This encodes CASREPGSPEAFF.

The chain carries TRBV9 and TRBJ2-1; D is undetermined. Germline V lookup: CDR1 SGDLS, CDR2 YYNGEE. V lost 0 bases to trimming and J lost 1 base, with 8 bases between them. This CDR3 has 15 amino acids. CDR3 in DNA: TGTGCCAGCAGCGTAGAGAGCGCTTCCTACAATGAGCAGTTCTTC. It encodes CASSVESASYNEQFF.

This clonotype showed up just a few times. The chain uses TRBV11-2 and TRBJ1-1; 7 bases line up with TRBD1. V gave up 4 bases and J gave up 2 bases; unmatched junction bases: 10. This CDR3 is built from 16 residues. Germline CDR1 SGHAT, CDR2 FQNNGV. CDR3 protein: CASSWLAGGYNTEAFF. As DNA, the CDR3 is TGTGCCAGCAGCTGGCTGGCAGGGGGATACAACACTGAAGCTTTCTTT.

The table lists this clonotype with a few counts. The rearrangement links TRBV20-1 to TRBJ2-7, with TRBD2 identical over 16 bases. Germline V gene data show CDR1 as DFQATT and CDR2 as SNEGSKA (reference sequence). V lost 5 bases, J lost 7 bases, and 11 bases stayed unmatched. The CDR3 totals 16 residues. The CDR3 region is CSAAGTSGRDPGEQYF. CDR3 coding DNA: TGCAGTGCTGCCGGGACTAGCGGGAGGGATCCGGGGGAGCAGTACTTC.

The gene calls are TRBV27 and TRBJ2-3, with TRBD2 matching 7 bases. The CDR3 totals 15 residues. CDR1 and CDR2 from the germline V gene are MNHEY and SMNVEV (reference sequence). Unmatched junction bases numbered 12, after V lost 6 bases and J lost 6 bases. CDR3 protein: CASSLDGRALDTQYF. The CDR3 region has the DNA TGTGCCAGCAGCCTGGATGGGAGGGCCCTCGATACGCAGTATTTT.

This clonotype was recorded at least ten times. The V gene is TRBV7-2, the J gene TRBJ2-7; D call uncertain. V was clipped by 1 base and J by 6 bases, with 10 bases between them. Germline assignment: CDR1 SGHTA and CDR2 FQGNSA. The CDR3 is 13 amino acids. Here the CDR3 reads CASSLDQASEQYF. The CDR3 nucleotides read TGTGCCAGCAGCTTAGACCAGGCCAGCGAGCAGTACTTC.

This clonotype showed up just a few times. This chain connects TRBV12-3 or TRBV12-4 to TRBJ2-7; 8 nucleotides line up with TRBD1. Germline trimming cut 5 bases from V and 7 bases from J; bases unmatched to any gene: 7. The CDR3 is 13 residues long. The CDR3 spells CASSPRQGREQYF. The DNA of the CDR3 is TGTGCCAGCAGTCCCAGACAGGGGCGAGAGCAGTACTTC.

This rearrangement joins TRBV4-3 to TRBJ1-4; TRBD1 might be the D (5 bases). The CDR3 extends over 15 amino acids. CDR1 LGHNA and CDR2 YSLEER come from the germline V gene. V was cut by 1 base and J by 8 bases, with 14 bases left in between. CDR3 nucleotide sequence: TGCGCCAGCAGCCAAGTTCAGGGCCCACCGGAAAAACTGTTTTTT. This translates into CASSQVQGPPEKLFF.

V and J are TRBV20-1 and TRBJ1-1; the D is unclear. Trimming stripped 0 bases from V and 11 bases from J, with 13 bases between. Germline-derived CDR1 and CDR2 are DFQATT and SNEGSKA (reference sequence). The CDR3 is 12 residues long. The DNA for the CDR3 is TGCAGTGCTAGAGATCGTAGCTTAGGGGCTTTCTTT. This gives the protein CSARDRSLGAFF.